These 14 T cell receptor beta chains originate from one sample sequenced in a study of graft-versus-host responses after intestinal transplantation. This table comes from immunoSEQ multiplex PCR, and its TCRdb copy is limited to in-frame clones, with some not included. The sample includes tens of thousands of clones, 80% to 90% of them seen just once. What these receptors recognize is not known. The sample here was unstimulated CD8+ T cells sorted from spleen or lymph node cells, taken before intestinal transplant. The receptors shown here come from a human donor who received an intestinal transplant.

The CDR3 loop is CASSVVGELGTGELFF. As DNA, the CDR3 is TGTGCCAGCAGCGTAGTCGGGGAGTTGGGAACCGGGGAGCTGTTTTTT. This sequence joins TRBV9 and TRBJ2-2; possible D gene TRBD2, 5 bases. Germline V gives CDR1 SGDLS, CDR2 YYNGEE. CDR3 length: 16 amino acids. V was trimmed by 0 bases and J by 5 bases, leaving 14 bases between them.

V is TRBV6-6 and J is TRBJ2-2, with a possible D match to TRBD1 (6 bases). Germline CDR1 MNHNY, CDR2 SVGAGI (reference sequence). Trimming removed 1 base from V and 6 bases from J, with 9 bases in between. The CDR3 sequence is 14 residues long. CDR3 sequence (DNA): TGTGCCAGCAGTTACTGGGACAACCCCGGGGAGCTGTTTTTT. Its protein is CASSYWDNPGELFF.

V is TRBV4-1 and J is TRBJ2-1; a weak D match, TRBD1 (6 bases). V dropped 3 bases and J dropped 4 bases, with 16 bases sitting between them. The CDR3 loop spans 16 amino acids. CDR1 is MGHRA, CDR2 YSYEKL, per germline. The CDR3 reads CASSHVTLDRYNEQFF. The CDR3 DNA sequence: TGCGCCAGCAGCCATGTTACGTTAGACAGGTACAATGAGCAGTTCTTC.

V gene TRBV29-1 combines with J gene TRBJ1-2; TRBD1 agrees at 9 bases. V was pared by 4 bases and J by 4 bases, with 7 bases of the junction left unmatched. The CDR3 spans 14 residues. Per the germline V gene, CDR1 is SQVTM and CDR2 is ANQGSEA. CDR3 sequence: CSVGRTGDGYGYTF. CDR3 bases: TGCAGCGTTGGTAGGACAGGGGACGGCTATGGCTACACCTTC.

The CDR3 nucleotides read TGCGCCAGCAGCCAGAAGGGGCTAGCGGGAGGCGATGAGCAGTTCTTC. The encoded protein is CASSQKGLAGGDEQFF. V is TRBV4-1 and J is TRBJ2-1; TRBD2 matches 11 bases. The CDR3 covers 16 residues. Trimming took 3 bases from V and 8 from J; bases not matched to a gene: 9. CDR1 and CDR2 from the germline V gene are MGHRA and YSYEKL.

The chain combines TRBV11-2 with TRBJ2-7; weak D call: TRBD2 (6 bases). The CDR3 length is 17 residues. Germline loops: CDR1 SGHAT, CDR2 FQNNGV. V was trimmed by 3 bases and J by 0 bases, leaving 18 bases between them. CDR3 sequence reads: CASSFLQLAASSYEQYF. CDR3 in DNA: TGTGCCAGCAGCTTTCTACAGTTAGCGGCCAGCTCCTACGAGCAGTACTTC. Full variable domain (remainder filled in from reference TRBV11-2 and TRBJ2-7): EAGVAQSPRYKIIEKRQSVAFWCNPISGHATLYWYQQILGQGPKLLIQFQNNGVVDDSQLPKDRFSAERLKGVDSTLKIQPAKLEDSAVYLCASSFLQLAASSYEQYFGPGTRLTVT.

The rearrangement links TRBV28 to TRBJ2-1; 10 bases fit TRBD2. Germline assignment: CDR1 MDHEN and CDR2 SYDVKM. The V and J ends lost 5 bases and 8 bases, in that order; junction bases with no gene match: 12. This CDR3 contains 16 residues. The CDR3 bases are TGTGCCAGCAGTCCTGGGGAGCGGGAGGGGTTCGATGAGCAGTTCTTC. Its translation is CASSPGEREGFDEQFF. The entire variable domain, with the rest obtained from reference TRBV28 and TRBJ2-1, is as follows: DVKVTQSSRYLVKRTGEKVFLECVQDMDHENMFWYRQDPGLGLRLIYFSYDVKMKEKGDIPEGYSVSREKKERFSLILESASTNQTSMYLCASSPGEREGFDEQFFGPGTRLTVL.

The chain is built from TRBV10-2 and TRBJ2-7; no definite D call. V was pared by 2 bases and J by 5 bases, with 7 bases between. The CDR3 runs to 12 residues. Germline V gene lookup returns CDR1 WSHSY and CDR2 SAAADI. CDR3 in DNA: TGCGCCAGCAGTGAGGACTTAAACGAGCAGTACTTC. Translated, it gives CASSEDLNEQYF.

This clone was found once. The chain carries TRBV6-5 and TRBJ2-2; D might be TRBD1 (5 bases). V dropped 1 base and J dropped 2 bases, with 11 bases sitting between them. The CDR3 runs to 16 residues. The germline gives CDR1 MNHEY, CDR2 SVGAGI. DNA for the CDR3: TGTGCCAGCAGTTACTGGGTAGGGGATAACACCGGGGAGCTGTTTTTT. Translating gives CASSYWVGDNTGELFF.

The chain combines TRBV7-9 with TRBJ1-2; D unresolved. CDR3 length equals 14 residues. Germline CDR1 reads SEHNR; CDR2 reads FQNEAQ (reference sequence). V was clipped by 5 bases and J by 5 bases, with 15 bases between them. For the CDR3, the DNA is TGTGCCAGCAGCGACGCCGGAACGGGGTATGGCTACACCTTC. Residues: CASSDAGTGYGYTF.

This chain uses TRBV29-1 with TRBJ1-2; TRBD1 is a possible D gene (5 bases). The length of the CDR3 is 11 residues. The germline V and J ends were trimmed by 4 bases and 4 bases, with 7 bases remaining between them. Germline CDR1 SQVTM, CDR2 ANQGSEA. The CDR3 loop reads CSVGGGYGYTF. CDR3 in DNA: TGCAGCGTTGGGGGCGGCTATGGCTACACCTTC.

The rearrangement joins TRBV30 to TRBJ2-7; D gene uncertain. This CDR3 contains 14 residues. Trimming stripped 0 bases from V and 4 bases from J, with 13 bases between. CDR1 and CDR2 (germline): GTSNPN, SVGIG (reference sequence). This chain's CDR3 is CAWSVSRNRYEQYF. DNA of the CDR3: TGTGCCTGGAGTGTATCCAGGAATCGTTACGAGCAGTACTTC.

V gene TRBV7-9 combines with J gene TRBJ2-7, with D perhaps matching TRBD2 (5 bases). This CDR3 is 15 amino acids long. Germline loops: CDR1 SEHNR, CDR2 FQNEAQ (reference sequence). Between the trimmed V and J ends, which lost 3 bases and 0 bases, there was a span of 12 bases. The CDR3 coding sequence is TGTGCCAGCAGCTTCGGAGCGGCCTCCTCCTACGAGCAGTACTTC. Protein product: CASSFGAASSYEQYF.

The V gene is TRBV10-2, the J gene TRBJ2-3; 9 nucleotides line up with TRBD2. Germline V gene sequence: CDR1 WSHSY, CDR2 SAAADI. V shed 2 bases and J 2 bases; nucleotides not matched to a gene: 2. This CDR3 contains 15 residues. The CDR3 spells CASSEEREVTDTQYF. The CDR3 bases are TGCGCCAGCAGTGAGGAGCGGGAGGTCACAGATACGCAGTATTTT.